This T cell receptor (beta chain) is from a study of vaccination and CD4 T cells after COVID-19. Looking at the study overall: Convalescent patients had positive nasal swab PCR results for SARS-CoV-2. Disease was mild in some 10 and severe in one. The convalescents, six males and four females, included two who were Hispanic. Notes on the study in general: The median SARS-CoV-2-reactive clonotype number increased from approximately 21 to 40, without statistical significance.

This clonotype was counted between two and nine times. The antigen is unknown. Trimming removed 7 bases from V and 8 bases from J, with 11 bases in between. The CDR3 runs to 11 residues. This sample's treatment: roughly ten-day PBMC culture with coronavirus spike peptide pools or control peptides (ViraFEST assay). Cultured CD4+ T-cell DNA underwent Oncomine TCR Beta short-read sequencing. TCRdb re-derived calls from the PCR reads in MiXCR, one entry per CDR3 protein. The sample holds about 20,000 distinct CDR3 sequences, around 50% seen once. Sequencing input: CD4+ T cells from blood, cultured in vitro. The rearrangement links TRBV12-3 or TRBV12-4 to TRBJ1-1; D not certain. The sequence was obtained from a human donor who had recovered from COVID-19. DNA for the CDR3: TGTGCCAGCACCCCGGTGAAGGAAGCTTTCTTT. Its protein is CASTPVKEAFF.